The rows below give T cell receptor beta chains drawn from one sample of a study of identifying expanded T cells in peripheral blood. The data were produced by immunoSEQ multiplex PCR, yet TCRdb's version contains in-frame clones alone and is incomplete. The profile shows about 100,000 clones, approximately 88% of them singletons. The specimen was blood. The source of these receptors is a person aged 18-69 years in good health. Both conserved end residues are part of each CDR3. Each record gives: CDR3 protein, CDR3 DNA, V gene, J gene, D gene, clone size. A D gene is named only where the DNA matches it firmly. A clone size is listed for some rows: how often the clone was seen (once, few, many), or a class if it is expanded.

CDR3 protein: CASSARTYSNYGYTF
CDR3 DNA: TGTGCCAGCAGCGCTCGCACATATTCTAACTATGGCTACACCTTC
V gene: TRBV9
J gene: TRBJ1-2
D gene: NA
clone size: NA

CDR3 protein: CASSFTRETQYF
CDR3 DNA: TGTGCCAGCAGCTTCACGAGGGAGACCCAGTACTTC
V gene: TRBV11-2
J gene: TRBJ2-5
D gene: NA
clone size: NA

CDR3 protein: CASSLALGQGMETQYF
CDR3 DNA: TGTGCCAGCAGCTTAGCCTTGGGACAGGGAATGGAGACGCAGTATTTT
V gene: TRBV7-2
J gene: TRBJ2-3
D gene: TRBD1
clone size: NA

CDR3 protein: CASSSTSGGLWETQYF
CDR3 DNA: TGTGCCAGCAGTTCGACTAGCGGGGGGTTATGGGAGACCCAGTACTTC
V gene: TRBV2
J gene: TRBJ2-5
D gene: TRBD2
clone size: NA

CDR3 protein: CASSLTGMSRETQYF
CDR3 DNA: TGCGCCAGCAGCTTAACAGGGATGAGTCGAGAGACCCAGTACTTC
V gene: TRBV5-1
J gene: TRBJ2-5
D gene: NA
clone size: NA

CDR3 protein: CASRRGGDDTEAFF
CDR3 DNA: TGTGCCAGCAGGCGAGGGGGGGACGACACTGAAGCTTTCTTT
V gene: TRBV27
J gene: TRBJ1-1
D gene: NA
clone size: NA

CDR3 protein: CASSAWDGLYEQYF
CDR3 DNA: TGTGCCAGCAGCGCATGGGACGGCCTCTACGAGCAGTACTTC
V gene: TRBV9
J gene: TRBJ2-7
D gene: NA
clone size: NA

CDR3 protein: CASSGTLSTDTQYF
CDR3 DNA: TGTGCCAGCTCGGGGACATTGAGCACAGATACGCAGTATTTT
V gene: TRBV7-8
J gene: TRBJ2-3
D gene: NA
clone size: NA

CDR3 protein: CASSLPSGGPVTGELFF
CDR3 DNA: TGTGCCAGCAGCTTACCTAGCGGGGGACCAGTCACCGGGGAGCTGTTTTTT
V gene: TRBV13
J gene: TRBJ2-2
D gene: TRBD2
clone size: NA

CDR3 protein: CASRILYEQYF
CDR3 DNA: TGTGCCAGCCGGATTCTTTACGAGCAGTACTTC
V gene: TRBV6-5
J gene: TRBJ2-7
D gene: NA
clone size: NA

CDR3 protein: CASSVVNEQFF
CDR3 DNA: TGTGCCAGCAGCGTAGTGAATGAGCAGTTCTTC
V gene: TRBV9
J gene: TRBJ2-1
D gene: NA
clone size: NA

CDR3 protein: CASSQETTPRGEQFF
CDR3 DNA: TGTGCCAGCAGCCAAGAGACGACCCCACGGGGTGAGCAGTTCTTC
V gene: TRBV4-2
J gene: TRBJ2-1
D gene: NA
clone size: NA

CDR3 protein: CSALYYEQYF
CDR3 DNA: TGCAGTGCCCTATACTACGAGCAGTACTTC
V gene: TRBV20-1
J gene: TRBJ2-7
D gene: NA
clone size: NA

CDR3 protein: CASSPITAGGRFRNSPLHF
CDR3 DNA: TGTGCCAGCTCACCCATAACCGCAGGGGGCAGGTTTCGTAATTCACCCCTCCACTTT
V gene: TRBV18
J gene: TRBJ1-6
D gene: TRBD1
clone size: few

CDR3 protein: CSARGGLYEQYF
CDR3 DNA: TGCAGCGCAAGGGGGGGGCTCTACGAGCAGTACTTC
V gene: TRBV29-1
J gene: TRBJ2-7
D gene: NA
clone size: few

CDR3 protein: CASSGTPYEQYF
CDR3 DNA: TGTGCCAGCTCCGGGACTCCCTACGAGCAGTACTTC
V gene: TRBV27
J gene: TRBJ2-7
D gene: NA
clone size: NA

CDR3 protein: CASRPTGGSLTGANVLTF
CDR3 DNA: TGTGCCAGCAGACCTACAGGGGGGTCGTTAACTGGGGCCAACGTCCTGACTTTC
V gene: TRBV27
J gene: TRBJ2-6
D gene: TRBD1
clone size: NA